These 12 T cell receptor beta chains were sequenced from one sample in a study of early stage breast cancer tumors. TCRdb's copy holds only in-frame clones and misses some; the assay was immunoSEQ multiplex PCR. This sample has roughly 58,000 clones, with about 90% found just once. The sample consisted of blood. Receptor source: a person aged 70 to 79 with breast cancer.

The CDR3, as DNA: TGTGCCAGCAGCTTAGAGAGGAGCAGCGGGGCCGAGCAGTACTTC. This codes for CASSLERSSGAEQYF. The V gene is TRBV7-8, the J gene TRBJ2-7; TRBD2 matches at 7 bases. Germline CDR1 is SGHVS and CDR2 is FQNEAQ. The V gene end was trimmed by 1 base and the J gene end by 6 bases; junction bases not matched to a gene: 9. The CDR3 extends over 15 amino acids.

The gene calls are TRBV5-6 and TRBJ2-7; 12 nucleotides match TRBD2. CDR1 is SGHDT and CDR2 is YYEEEE in the germline V gene. With V trimmed by 1 base and J by 0 bases, 2 bases remained unmatched. The CDR3 runs 16 residues. CDR3 amino acids: CASSLLAGGSSYEQYF. As DNA, the CDR3 is TGTGCCAGCAGCTTGCTAGCGGGAGGGAGCTCCTACGAGCAGTACTTC.

The V call is TRBV6-4, the J call TRBJ1-5, with D possibly being TRBD1 (6 bases). Per the germline V gene, CDR1 is MRHNA and CDR2 is SNTAGT. This CDR3 is 15 amino acids long. Between the trimmed V and J ends, which lost 7 bases and 4 bases, there was a span of 17 bases. For the CDR3, the DNA is TGTGCCAGCAACGATCCAGGGGAGTGGAATCAGCCCCAGCATTTT. Its translation is CASNDPGEWNQPQHF.

The V and J genes are TRBV7-6 and TRBJ2-1; maybe TRBD2 (6 bases). CDR1 and CDR2 from the germline V gene are SGHVS and FNYEAQ. The CDR3 extends over 13 amino acids. V was shortened by 5 bases and J by 5 bases, with 10 bases between the two germline ends. This chain's CDR3 is CASSRDFNNEQFF. DNA for the CDR3: TGTGCCAGCAGCAGGGACTTTAACAATGAGCAGTTCTTC.

This chain links TRBV28 with TRBJ2-7; 9 nucleotides match TRBD1. The trim removed 5 bases at V and 3 bases at J, leaving 11 bases unmatched. CDR3 length: 16 amino acids. Germline V gene data show CDR1 as MDHEN and CDR2 as SYDVKM. The chain's CDR3 is CASSPGTGYTFYEQYF. The DNA for the CDR3 is TGTGCCAGCAGTCCCGGGACAGGGTATACTTTCTACGAGCAGTACTTC.

The rearrangement links TRBV29-1 to TRBJ1-2, with D possibly matching TRBD1 (5 bases). Deletions cut 7 bases from V and 2 bases from J, with 14 bases between. The CDR3 extends over 13 amino acids. Germline CDR1 SQVTM, CDR2 ANQGSEA. This CDR3 reads CSAPGGVNYGYTF. In nucleotides, the CDR3 is TGCAGCGCCCCTGGAGGGGTAAACTATGGCTACACCTTC.

CDR3 sequence (DNA): TGTGCCAGCAGCGTAGGACAGGGTAATCAGCCCCAGCATTTT. It is translated as CASSVGQGNQPQHF. The chain recombines TRBV9 with TRBJ1-5; TRBD1 matches 7 bases. V shed 0 bases, J shed 4 bases, and the junction held 1 base outside the gene matches. The CDR3 extends over 14 amino acids. Germline CDR1 SGDLS, CDR2 YYNGEE.

The chain links TRBV4-2 to TRBJ1-2; 10 nucleotides align to TRBD1. The CDR3 covers 15 residues. V dropped 0 bases and J dropped 6; count of bases not matched to a gene: 4. Germline CDR1 and CDR2: LGHNA and YNFKEQ. The CDR3 spells CASSQEDRGVDGYTF. Here the CDR3 DNA reads TGTGCCAGCAGCCAAGAGGACAGGGGGGTCGATGGCTACACCTTC.

The chain employs TRBV23-1 and TRBJ1-4; a possible D gene is TRBD1 (5 bases). TRBV23-1 qualifies as an ORF whose function is uncertain. The CDR3 is 15 residues long. V lost 9 bases, J lost 0 bases, and 14 bases lay in between. The CDR3 DNA sequence: TGCGCCAGACAGACAGAAAACTCAACTAATGAAAAACTGTTTTTT. Its translation: CARQTENSTNEKLFF.

The V and J genes are TRBV9 and TRBJ2-3, with unresolved D. The V and J ends lost 4 bases and 2 bases respectively, with 8 bases between them. CDR1 and CDR2 from the germline V gene are SGDLS and YYNGEE. This CDR3 has 13 amino acids. This CDR3 reads CASSTRPTDTQYF. Here the CDR3 DNA reads TGTGCCAGCAGCACTCGTCCCACAGATACGCAGTATTTT.

The chain employs TRBV14 and TRBJ2-5, with 9 bases identical to TRBD2. Looked up from germline, CDR1 is SGHDN and CDR2 is FVKESK. This CDR3 has 14 amino acids. V lost 0 bases to trimming and J lost 7 bases; unmatched junction nucleotides: 3. CDR3 residues: CASSQDGTSRTQYF. In DNA form, the CDR3 reads TGTGCCAGCAGCCAAGATGGGACTAGCAGGACCCAGTACTTC.

In this sample, this clone turned up once. The gene calls are TRBV30 and TRBJ2-1; 8 bases fit TRBD2. This CDR3 has 14 residues. Germline loops: CDR1 GTSNPN, CDR2 SVGIG (reference sequence). V lost 5 bases and J lost 7; bases outside the gene matches: 10. CDR3 nucleotide sequence: TGTGCCTGGGCCCCCCGCGGGGGGCGGAATGAGCAGTTCTTC. Encoded protein: CAWAPRGGRNEQFF.